The 2 T cell receptor beta chains listed next were all sequenced from one sample in a study of beta chain features in type 1 diabetes. Whole-study results and caveats: Type 1 diabetes patients had moderately but significantly shorter TCRB CDR3s in all four CD4+ subsets.

For these TCRs, the target antigens are not known. Expressed TCRB transcripts were sequenced, since all the RNA that had been isolated was reverse transcribed. The assay was immunoSEQ multiplex PCR, and TCRdb's table has in-frame clones only and misses some. The data show some 240,000 clones, roughly 17% seen once. The sample was naive CD4+ T cells from blood. The receptors originated from a man aged 30-40 years with type 1 diabetes.

A word on this clone: Other nucleotide sequences in the sample specify the same CDR3. The chain recombines TRBV9 with TRBJ2-5; D is unresolved. CDR1 and CDR2 from the germline V gene are SGDLS and YYNGEE. With 3 bases removed from V and 1 base from J, the gap between germline ends came to 7 bases. The CDR3 has 13 amino acids. The CDR3: CASSATVQETQYF. CDR3 coding DNA: TGTGCCAGCAGCGCCACAGTCCAAGAGACCCAGTACTTC.

This chain uses TRBV28 with TRBJ2-5; D gene uncertain. Germline CDR1 reads MDHEN; CDR2 reads SYDVKM. This CDR3 spans 14 amino acids. V was clipped by 6 bases and J by 2 bases, with 13 bases between them. Written as DNA, the CDR3 is TGTGCCAGCAGCAGACGGACGGATCAAGAGACCCAGTACTTC. Residues: CASSRRTDQETQYF.